The rows below give T cell receptor beta chains drawn from one sample of a study of lymphopenia after photon versus proton radiotherapy. The method was immunoSEQ multiplex PCR; TCRdb's version includes in-frame clones alone and lacks a portion of them. Of 2,000 to 2,500 clones in the sample, roughly four fifths were seen once. Specimen: peripheral blood, collected from a patient treated with photon-based radiotherapy. Source of these receptors: an elderly man with cholangiocarcinoma. The CDR3 runs from the conserved cysteine through the conserved F or W. A D gene is named only where the DNA matches it firmly. Not every row has a clone size; where given, it reads once, few, many or a size class.

j_gene: TRBJ1-2; v_gene: TRBV9; d_gene: TRBD1; abundance: NA; len: 12; CDR3aa: CASSADRAGYTF; CDR3nt: TGTGCCAGCAGCGCGGACAGGGCTGGCTACACCTTC
j_gene: TRBJ2-3; v_gene: TRBV7-2; d_gene: NA; abundance: NA; len: 15; CDR3aa: CASSLMRGGTDTQYF; CDR3nt: TGTGCCAGCAGCTTAATGAGGGGGGGAACAGATACGCAGTATTTT
j_gene: TRBJ1-1; v_gene: TRBV29-1; d_gene: NA; abundance: NA; len: 13; CDR3aa: CSVASGGVYEAFF; CDR3nt: TGCAGCGTAGCCTCTGGGGGGGTCTATGAAGCTTTCTTT
j_gene: TRBJ1-1; v_gene: TRBV7-8; d_gene: NA; abundance: NA; len: 12; CDR3aa: CASSRQNTEAFF; CDR3nt: TGTGCCAGCAGCAGGCAGAACACTGAAGCTTTCTTT
j_gene: TRBJ2-1; v_gene: TRBV9; d_gene: NA; abundance: NA; len: 15; CDR3aa: CASSVGTGTYNEQFF; CDR3nt: TGTGCCAGCAGCGTAGGTACAGGGACCTACAATGAGCAGTTCTTC
j_gene: TRBJ1-2; v_gene: TRBV9; d_gene: NA; abundance: medium-sized; len: 15; CDR3aa: CASSVGGQTRYGYTF; CDR3nt: TGTGCCAGCAGCGTAGGAGGACAGACACGCTATGGCTACACCTTC
j_gene: TRBJ2-1; v_gene: TRBV19; d_gene: TRBD2; abundance: NA; len: 15; CDR3aa: CASSTLAGGYNEQFF; CDR3nt: TGTGCCAGTAGTACCCTAGCGGGGGGTTACAATGAGCAGTTCTTC
j_gene: TRBJ1-1; v_gene: TRBV30; d_gene: NA; abundance: NA; len: 13; CDR3aa: CAWSLDLTTEAFF; CDR3nt: TGTGCCTGGAGCCTGGACCTGACCACTGAAGCTTTCTTT
j_gene: TRBJ2-7; v_gene: TRBV28; d_gene: NA; abundance: once; len: 14; CDR3aa: CASSLGWETYEQYF; CDR3nt: TGTGCCAGCAGTTTAGGATGGGAGACCTACGAGCAGTACTTC
j_gene: TRBJ1-6; v_gene: TRBV11-1; d_gene: NA; abundance: NA; len: 14; CDR3aa: CASRGGTSNSPLHF; CDR3nt: TGTGCCAGCAGAGGGGGGACATCCAATTCACCCCTCCACTTT
j_gene: TRBJ1-2; v_gene: TRBV7-2; d_gene: TRBD1; abundance: NA; len: 13; CDR3aa: CASSSSGGYGYTF; CDR3nt: TGTGCCAGCAGCTCCTCAGGGGGCTATGGCTACACCTTC
j_gene: TRBJ2-3; v_gene: TRBV4-2; d_gene: TRBD2; abundance: NA; len: 18; CDR3aa: CASSQRATGAGSTDTQYF; CDR3nt: TGTGCCAGCAGCCAGAGGGCCACTGGAGCGGGGAGCACAGATACGCAGTATTTT
j_gene: TRBJ2-5; v_gene: TRBV11-2; d_gene: NA; abundance: NA; len: 13; CDR3aa: CASSKRVGETQYF; CDR3nt: TGTGCCAGCAGCAAACGGGTGGGCGAGACCCAGTACTTC
j_gene: TRBJ2-3; v_gene: TRBV6-5; d_gene: NA; abundance: NA; len: 15; CDR3aa: CASSRRGQRTDTQYF; CDR3nt: TGTGCCAGCAGTAGGAGGGGGCAGCGCACAGATACGCAGTATTTT
j_gene: TRBJ2-3; v_gene: TRBV20-1; d_gene: NA; abundance: NA; len: 10; CDR3aa: CSAIADTQYF; CDR3nt: TGCAGTGCCATAGCAGATACGCAGTATTTT
j_gene: TRBJ1-6; v_gene: TRBV28; d_gene: TRBD1; abundance: NA; len: 20; CDR3aa: CASSLSVWGAGGTYNSPLHF; CDR3nt: TGTGCCAGCAGTTTATCGGTCTGGGGGGCAGGGGGCACCTATAATTCACCCCTCCACTTT
j_gene: TRBJ1-2; v_gene: TRBV27; d_gene: NA; abundance: NA; len: 15; CDR3aa: CASSGPGGGQYGYTF; CDR3nt: TGTGCCAGCAGTGGGCCTGGAGGGGGGCAATATGGCTACACCTTC
j_gene: TRBJ2-7; v_gene: TRBV27; d_gene: TRBD1; abundance: few; len: 15; CDR3aa: CASSSPGQGIHEQYF; CDR3nt: TGTGCCAGCAGCTCACCGGGACAGGGTATCCACGAGCAGTACTTC
j_gene: TRBJ1-5; v_gene: TRBV11-2; d_gene: NA; abundance: NA; len: 13; CDR3aa: CASSLGTNQPQHF; CDR3nt: TGTGCCAGCAGCCTCGGGACAAATCAGCCCCAGCATTTT
j_gene: TRBJ2-7; v_gene: TRBV6-5; d_gene: NA; abundance: once; len: 15; CDR3aa: CASSYSRDGPYEQYF; CDR3nt: TGTGCCAGCAGTTACTCCCGGGACGGACCCTACGAGCAGTACTTC
j_gene: TRBJ1-5; v_gene: TRBV29-1; d_gene: TRBD1; abundance: NA; len: 17; CDR3aa: CSVATSTDRGPGQPQHF; CDR3nt: TGCAGCGTTGCCACAAGTACGGACAGGGGACCTGGCCAGCCCCAGCATTTT
j_gene: TRBJ1-2; v_gene: TRBV5-8; d_gene: TRBD1; abundance: NA; len: 16; CDR3aa: CASSWGTGSVLSDYTF; CDR3nt: TGTGCCAGCAGCTGGGGGACAGGGAGTGTTTTATCGGACTACACCTTC
j_gene: TRBJ1-2; v_gene: TRBV6-6; d_gene: NA; abundance: NA; len: 14; CDR3aa: CASSYGRANYGYTF; CDR3nt: TGTGCCAGCAGTTATGGCAGGGCTAACTATGGCTACACCTTC
j_gene: TRBJ1-5; v_gene: TRBV4-2; d_gene: TRBD1; abundance: large; len: 16; CDR3aa: CASSQSAGGSNQPQHF; CDR3nt: TGTGCCAGCAGCCAATCGGCAGGGGGGAGCAATCAGCCCCAGCATTTT
j_gene: TRBJ1-3; v_gene: TRBV18; d_gene: NA; abundance: NA; len: 13; CDR3aa: CASSPQTGNTIYF; CDR3nt: TGTGCCAGCTCACCCCAGACAGGAAACACCATATATTTT
j_gene: TRBJ2-1; v_gene: TRBV7-9; d_gene: TRBD2; abundance: NA; len: 15; CDR3aa: CASSLAGLAYNEQFF; CDR3nt: TGTGCCAGCAGCTTAGCGGGACTAGCCTACAATGAGCAGTTCTTC
j_gene: TRBJ2-3; v_gene: TRBV5-4; d_gene: NA; abundance: NA; len: 12; CDR3aa: CASSAGRDTQYF; CDR3nt: TGTGCCAGCAGCGCCGGGCGGGATACGCAGTATTTT
j_gene: TRBJ2-1; v_gene: TRBV4-2; d_gene: TRBD2; abundance: NA; len: 16; CDR3aa: CASSQDAAGGHNEQFF; CDR3nt: TGTGCCAGCAGCCAAGATGCGGCGGGGGGGCACAATGAGCAGTTCTTC
j_gene: TRBJ1-1; v_gene: TRBV14; d_gene: TRBD1; abundance: NA; len: 14; CDR3aa: CASSPLDRGTEAFF; CDR3nt: TGTGCCAGCAGCCCCCTGGACAGGGGAACTGAAGCTTTCTTT
j_gene: TRBJ2-1; v_gene: TRBV4-1; d_gene: NA; abundance: NA; len: 18; CDR3aa: CASSQEGGGFSSYNEQFF; CDR3nt: TGCGCCAGCAGCCAAGAAGGTGGGGGGTTTAGCTCCTACAATGAGCAGTTCTTC
j_gene: TRBJ2-1; v_gene: TRBV11-2; d_gene: TRBD2; abundance: NA; len: 16; CDR3aa: CASSPRSGLAVLRQFF; CDR3nt: TGTGCCAGCAGCCCCAGATCGGGACTAGCGGTTCTAAGGCAGTTCTTC
j_gene: TRBJ1-2; v_gene: TRBV4-1; d_gene: NA; abundance: NA; len: 15; CDR3aa: CASSQELPGYYGYTF; CDR3nt: TGCGCCAGCAGCCAAGAACTTCCGGGGTACTATGGCTACACCTTC